This passage covers 15 T cell receptor beta chains from one sample sequenced in a study of blood T cell repertoires in COVID-19. The table came from immunoSEQ multiplex PCR; TCRdb's copy has only in-frame clones and leaves some out. The table includes some 120,000 clones, approximately 68% detected once. The sample taken for sequencing was peripheral blood. These receptors were collected from a woman between 65 and 79 years old with acute or convalescent COVID-19.

The rearrangement uses TRBV20-1 and TRBJ2-7; the match to TRBD1 covers 7 bases. This CDR3 has 11 amino acids. Germline values: CDR1 DFQATT, CDR2 SNEGSKA (reference sequence). V lost 5 bases and J lost 5; bases outside the gene matches: 3. The CDR3 DNA follows: TGCAGTGCTGGACAGGACCACGAGCAGTACTTC. It yields the protein CSAGQDHEQYF.

This clone was seen only a few times. CDR3 coding DNA: TGTGCCAGCAGCTTCGGTAGCGGGGGGGCGCGTGAGACCCAGTACTTC. It yields the protein CASSFGSGGARETQYF. The J gene is TRBJ2-5, the V gene TRBV5-4; 11 bases are shared with TRBD2. J was trimmed by 5 bases and V by 2 bases; bases with no gene match: 8. CDR3 size: 16 residues. CDR1 is SGHNT and CDR2 is YYREEE in the germline V gene (reference sequence).

The chain uses TRBV11-2 and TRBJ2-4; TRBD1 matches at 7 bases. Germline V gene data show CDR1 as SGHAT and CDR2 as FQNNGV. This CDR3 is built from 16 residues. Trimming took 5 bases from V and 3 from J; bases not matched to a gene: 10. The DNA of the CDR3 is TGTGCCAGCAGCCCCGGGACAGCGCTGGGCAAAAACATTCAGTACTTC. Translated: CASSPGTALGKNIQYF.

The table lists this clone with a count of one. In DNA, the CDR3 is TGTGCCAGCAGCCAAGTTGGAGGAGCTAACTATGGCTACACCTTC. Its translation: CASSQVGGANYGYTF. The V call is TRBV3-1 (or the pseudogene TRBV3-2), the J call TRBJ1-2; D is unresolved. Per germline, CDR1 LGHDT and CDR2 YNNKEL (reference sequence). The CDR3 length is 15 residues. V lost 1 base and J 0 bases, leaving 9 bases between the germline ends.

The rearrangement joins TRBV10-3 to TRBJ2-7, with D unresolved. The germline V gene encodes CDR1 ENHRY and CDR2 SYGVKD. Between the trimmed V and J ends, which lost 5 bases and 5 bases, there was a span of 10 bases. The CDR3 length is 12 residues. The CDR3 sequence is CAISPSSNEQYF. The CDR3 DNA sequence: TGTGCCATCAGTCCAAGTAGTAACGAGCAGTACTTC.

The chain has TRBV6-5 and TRBJ1-4; D unresolved. Germline CDR1 and CDR2: MNHEY and SVGAGI. Trimming removed 7 bases at V and 8 bases at J, with 11 bases between. The CDR3 runs to 12 residues. CDR3 in amino acids: CASIAYGEKLFF. CDR3 nucleotide sequence: TGTGCCAGCATAGCCTATGGAGAAAAACTGTTTTTT.

This chain links TRBV2 with TRBJ1-2; 8 nucleotides agree with TRBD1. This CDR3 contains 12 residues. J lost 8 bases, V lost 8 bases, and 7 bases had no gene match. Germline CDR1 is SNHLY and CDR2 is FYNNEI. The DNA for the CDR3 is TGTGCCAGCGATTTGGACAGGGCCGGCTACACCTTC. Amino acid sequence: CASDLDRAGYTF.

The J gene is TRBJ2-1, the V gene TRBV7-3; TRBD2 matches 12 bases. Germline values: CDR1 SGHTA, CDR2 FQGTGA. There are 19 residues in the CDR3. Trimming removed 5 bases from V and 4 bases from J; junction bases left unmatched: 15. The CDR3 sequence: CASSLRASGRAGFYNEQFF. The DNA of the CDR3 is TGTGCCAGCAGCCTTAGGGCTAGCGGGAGGGCCGGGTTTTACAATGAGCAGTTCTTC.

The rearrangement joins TRBV7-2 to TRBJ2-1; 12 bases line up with TRBD2. In germline, CDR1 is SGHTA, CDR2 FQGNSA. The CDR3 has 16 amino acids. Trimming cost V 4 bases and J 4 bases; bases outside gene matches: 5. The CDR3 DNA follows: TGTGCCAGCAGCTCCACGACTAGCGGGGGTTACAATGAGCAGTTCTTC. Protein: CASSSTTSGGYNEQFF.

This CDR3 is CASSYSTNYGYTF. CDR3 nucleotides: TGTGCCAGCAGTTACTCGACAAACTATGGCTACACCTTC. The V call is TRBV6-5, the J call TRBJ1-2; D is unclear. This CDR3 contains 13 residues. The V end was cut by 0 bases, the J end by 2 bases, with 4 bases between. CDR1 is MNHEY and CDR2 is SVGAGI in the germline V gene.

The chain uses TRBV15 and TRBJ1-1; the D is unclear. CDR1 and CDR2 (germline): LNHNV, YYDKDF (reference sequence). This CDR3 is 13 amino acids long. V shed 0 bases and J shed 2 bases, with 4 bases lying between them. The CDR3 spells CATSRDPNTEAFF. In DNA, the CDR3 is TGTGCCACCAGCAGAGATCCAAACACTGAAGCTTTCTTT. Full variable domain (missing parts from reference TRBV15 and TRBJ1-1): DAMVIQNPRYQVTQFGKPVTLSCSQTLNHNVMYWYQQKSSQAPKLLFHYYDKDFNNEADTPDNFQSRRPNTSFCFLDIRSPGLGDTAMYLCATSRDPNTEAFFGQGTRLTVV.

The V gene is TRBV5-1, the J gene TRBJ2-7; 12 bases fit TRBD2. The CDR3 is 14 amino acids. V lost 2 bases to trimming and J lost 7 bases; unmatched junction nucleotides: 4. Germline V gives CDR1 SGHRS, CDR2 YFSETQ. The CDR3 region has the DNA TGCGCCAGCAGCTTAATACTAGCGGGAGGTGAGCAGTACTTC. Encoded protein: CASSLILAGGEQYF. Combining the CDR3 with reference TRBV5-1 and TRBJ2-7 gives the whole variable domain KAGVTQTPRYLIKTRGQQVTLSCSPISGHRSVSWYQQTPGQGLQFLFEYFSETQRNKGNFPGRFSGRQFSNSRSEMNVSTLELGDSALYLCASSLILAGGEQYFGPGTRLTVT.

The gene calls are TRBV6-5 and TRBJ2-5; the match to TRBD2 covers 7 bases. The CDR3 runs to 12 residues. The V and J ends lost 8 bases and 2 bases, in that order; junction bases with no gene match: 2. Per germline, CDR1 MNHEY and CDR2 SVGAGI. As DNA, the CDR3 is TGTGCCAGCGCGCGGGGGCAAGAGACCCAGTACTTC. As protein: CASARGQETQYF.

V gene TRBV28 combines with J gene TRBJ2-5; D may be TRBD1 (5 bases). Germline lookup yields CDR1 MDHEN and CDR2 SYDVKM. The CDR3 runs to 15 residues. V was pared by 6 bases and J by 5 bases, with 19 bases between. CDR3 DNA sequence: TGTGCCAGCAGCTCCCCGGCTGGGGCCCGGGAGACCCAGTACTTC. Residues: CASSSPAGARETQYF. Variable domain in full (rest from reference TRBV28 and TRBJ2-5): DVKVTQSSRYLVKRTGEKVFLECVQDMDHENMFWYRQDPGLGLRLIYFSYDVKMKEKGDIPEGYSVSREKKERFSLILESASTNQTSMYLCASSSPAGARETQYFGPGTRLLVL.

V is TRBV6-2 or TRBV6-3 and J is TRBJ1-2, with 11 bases fitting TRBD1. Germline CDR1 MNHEY, CDR2 SVGEGT. Unmatched junction bases numbered 6, after V lost 1 base and J lost 8 bases. The CDR3 is 15 residues long. The DNA for the CDR3 is TGTGCCAGCAGTTACTGGACAGGGGGCGCCGGGGGCTACACCTTC. It codes for CASSYWTGGAGGYTF.